The rows below give T cell receptor beta chains drawn from one sample of a study of cytomegalovirus exposure and HLA in healthy donors. TCRdb's table, derived via immunoSEQ multiplex PCR, lists solely in-frame clones and lacks some. The data show some 120,000 clones, 80% to 90% seen once. The sequencing sample was made of PBMCs. These receptors originate from a man aged 40-50 years in good health and CMV-seronegative. Both conserved end residues are part of each CDR3. The order of the fields is D gene, V gene, clone size, J gene, CDR3 DNA, CDR3 protein. D genes are given only for firm matches. Some rows have no size entry. The others give once, few or many, or a class for an expanded clone.

>TRBD1|TRBV10-1|NA|TRBJ1-6
TGCGCCAGCAGCCCGGACAGGGGGGTTTCACCCCTCCACTTT
CASSPDRGVSPLHF
>TRBD2|TRBV5-1|NA|TRBJ2-7
TGCGCCAGCAGCCCCGGGGGGGGCCGCTCCTACGAGCAGTACTTC
CASSPGGGRSYEQYF
>NA|TRBV5-1|once|TRBJ2-4
TGCGCCAGCAGCGTTACAGGGCCGGACAAAAACAGTCAGTACTTC
CASSVTGPDKNSQYF
>TRBD2|TRBV2|once|TRBJ2-1
TGTGCCAGCAGACATAGCGGGCTACTTACCGATGAGCAGTTCTTC
CASRHSGLLTDEQFF
>TRBD1|TRBV6-9|NA|TRBJ2-1
TGTGCCAGCAGTTTGATGACAGGGTCTCTAATTTGGGAGCAGTTCTTC
CASSLMTGSLIWEQFF
>NA|TRBV15|NA|TRBJ2-5
TGTGCCACCAGCAGAGATTCCAGGGCCCTCCAAGAGACCCAGTACTTC
CATSRDSRALQETQYF
>NA|TRBV27|few|TRBJ2-7
TGTGCCAGCAGGGCCAGGACTTTCCAGCGGCCCTACGAGCAGTACTTC
CASRARTFQRPYEQYF
>NA|TRBV30|NA|TRBJ1-5
TGTGCCTGGAGTGATGGGTACTATAGCAATCAGCCCCAGCATTTT
CAWSDGYYSNQPQHF
>TRBD1|TRBV6-5|NA|TRBJ2-7
TGTGCCAGCAGTTATTCCGGGACAGGGCACTACGAGCAGTACTTC
CASSYSGTGHYEQYF
>NA|TRBV9|NA|TRBJ2-5
TGTGCCAGCAGCGTAGCCGGGTCCCAAGAGACCCAGTACTTC
CASSVAGSQETQYF
>NA|TRBV5-1|NA|TRBJ2-7
TGCGCCAGCAGCTTGACGGCAGGAAGTTACTACGAGCAGTACTTC
CASSLTAGSYYEQYF
>NA|TRBV6-6|once|TRBJ1-3
TGTGCCAGCAGTTACCGCGGCGGGGGCACTGGAAACACCATATATTTT
CASSYRGGGTGNTIYF
>TRBD2|TRBV9|NA|TRBJ2-1
TGTGCCAGCAGCGCCGGACTAGCGGAATACAATGAGCAGTTCTTC
CASSAGLAEYNEQFF
>TRBD1|TRBV18|NA|TRBJ1-1
TGTGCCAGCACGGGGACAGGGTGGGGGAACACTGAAGCTTTCTTT
CASTGTGWGNTEAFF
>NA|TRBV9|NA|TRBJ2-1
TGTGCCAGCAGCCCAGGCAATGGAATTGAGCAGTTCTTC
CASSPGNGIEQFF
>NA|TRBV7-2|NA|TRBJ2-3
TGTGCCAGCAGCTTAGGAGGGTTCGATACGCAGTATTTT
CASSLGGFDTQYF
>NA|TRBV15|NA|TRBJ1-3
TGTGCCACCAGCAGTCGCAACATGGCCCCTGGAAACACCATATATTTT
CATSSRNMAPGNTIYF
>TRBD1|TRBV6-1|NA|TRBJ1-2
TGTGCCAGCAGTGAATCGTCAGGGGGCAGGAATGGCTACACCTTC
CASSESSGGRNGYTF
>TRBD2|TRBV15|NA|TRBJ2-7
TGTGCCACCCACCAAGCGGGAGGCTCGAACGAGCAGTACTTC
CATHQAGGSNEQYF
>TRBD1|TRBV14|few|TRBJ2-5
TGTGCCAGCAGCCGAGGACAGGGACAAGAGACCCAGTACTTC
CASSRGQGQETQYF
>TRBD1|TRBV5-1|NA|TRBJ2-5
TGCGCCAGCAGCTCGGAACAGGGGATAGGGACCCAGTACTTC
CASSSEQGIGTQYF
>NA|TRBV28|NA|TRBJ2-1
TGTGCCAGCAGTTCCCCAACGACAGGAGTGGATGGGCAGTTCTTC
CASSSPTTGVDGQFF
>TRBD2|TRBV18|NA|TRBJ2-5
TGTGCCAGCTCACCACCTAAAACGGGAGGGTTGGAGACCCAGTACTTC
CASSPPKTGGLETQYF
>TRBD2|TRBV6-4|NA|TRBJ2-1
TGTGCCAGCAGTGACACGGCCGGGGGGGCCGAGCAGTTCTTC
CASSDTAGGAEQFF
>TRBD1|TRBV28|NA|TRBJ2-7
TGTGCCAGCAGTTTATGGGCGGGACAGGGGGCAAGGAGCTCCTACGAGCAGTACTTC
CASSLWAGQGARSSYEQYF
>TRBD2|TRBV13|NA|TRBJ2-1
TGTGCCAGCAGTGTTTTGTGGAGACAGACAATTAGCGGGAGAATCCCTTCGGGCAATGAGCAGTTCTTC
CASSVLWRQTISGRIPSGNEQFF
>NA|TRBV6-1|NA|TRBJ1-3
TGTGCCAGCAGTGAAGGGCCTGGAAACACCATATATTTT
CASSEGPGNTIYF
>TRBD2|TRBV7-9|few|TRBJ2-1
TGTGCCAGCAGCCCGGGACTAGCTGACTACTACAATGAGCAGTTCTTC
CASSPGLADYYNEQFF
>NA|TRBV6-6|few|TRBJ1-5
TGTGCCAGCAGTATCTCGAATCAGCCCCAGCATTTT
CASSISNQPQHF